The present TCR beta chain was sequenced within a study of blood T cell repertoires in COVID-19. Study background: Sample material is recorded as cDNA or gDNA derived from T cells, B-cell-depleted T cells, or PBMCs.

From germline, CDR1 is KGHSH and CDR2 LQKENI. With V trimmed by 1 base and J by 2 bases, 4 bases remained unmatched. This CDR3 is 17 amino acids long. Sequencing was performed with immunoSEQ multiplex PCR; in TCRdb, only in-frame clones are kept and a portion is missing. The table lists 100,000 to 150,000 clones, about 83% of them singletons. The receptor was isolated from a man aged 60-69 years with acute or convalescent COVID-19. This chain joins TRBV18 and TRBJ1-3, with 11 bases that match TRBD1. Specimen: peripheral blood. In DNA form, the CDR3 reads TGTGCCAGCTCACCACAGTGGACAGGGGGCGCTGGAAACACCATATATTTT. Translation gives CASSPQWTGGAGNTIYF.